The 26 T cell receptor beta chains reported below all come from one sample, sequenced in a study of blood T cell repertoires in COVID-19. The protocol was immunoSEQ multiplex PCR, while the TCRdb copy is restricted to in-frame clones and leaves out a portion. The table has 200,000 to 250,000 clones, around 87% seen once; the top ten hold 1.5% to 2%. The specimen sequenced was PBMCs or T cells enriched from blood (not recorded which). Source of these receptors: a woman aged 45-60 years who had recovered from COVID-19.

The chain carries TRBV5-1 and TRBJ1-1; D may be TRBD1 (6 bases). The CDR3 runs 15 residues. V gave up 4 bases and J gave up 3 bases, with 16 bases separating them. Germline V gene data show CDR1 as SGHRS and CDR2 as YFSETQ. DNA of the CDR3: TGCGCCAGCAGCCAGGACCCCGGGACACACACTGAAGCTTTCTTT. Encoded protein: CASSQDPGTHTEAFF.

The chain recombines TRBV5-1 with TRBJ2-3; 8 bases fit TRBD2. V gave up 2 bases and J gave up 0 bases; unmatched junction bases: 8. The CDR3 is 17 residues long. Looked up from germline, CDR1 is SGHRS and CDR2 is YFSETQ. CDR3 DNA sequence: TGCGCCAGCAGCTTCTTAGCGGGGCGGTCTAGCACAGATACGCAGTATTTT. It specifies CASSFLAGRSSTDTQYF.

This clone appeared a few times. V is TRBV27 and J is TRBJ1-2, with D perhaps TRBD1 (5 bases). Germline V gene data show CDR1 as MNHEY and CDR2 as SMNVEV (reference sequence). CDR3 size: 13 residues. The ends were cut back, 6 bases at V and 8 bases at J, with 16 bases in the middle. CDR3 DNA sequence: TGTGCCAGCAGGCTAGGAGGAGGGGAGGGCTACACCTTC. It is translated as CASRLGGGEGYTF.

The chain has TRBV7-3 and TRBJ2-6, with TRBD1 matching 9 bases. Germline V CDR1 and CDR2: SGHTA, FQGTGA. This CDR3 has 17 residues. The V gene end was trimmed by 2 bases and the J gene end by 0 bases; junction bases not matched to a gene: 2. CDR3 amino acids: CASSLGTGLSGANVLTF. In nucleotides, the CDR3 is TGTGCCAGCAGCTTAGGGACAGGGCTCTCTGGGGCCAACGTCCTGACTTTC.

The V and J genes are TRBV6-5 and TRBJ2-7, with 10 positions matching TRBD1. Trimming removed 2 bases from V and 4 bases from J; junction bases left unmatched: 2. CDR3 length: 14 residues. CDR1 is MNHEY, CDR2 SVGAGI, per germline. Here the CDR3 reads CASSYQGQGYEQYF. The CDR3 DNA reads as TGTGCCAGCAGTTACCAGGGACAGGGGTACGAGCAGTACTTC.

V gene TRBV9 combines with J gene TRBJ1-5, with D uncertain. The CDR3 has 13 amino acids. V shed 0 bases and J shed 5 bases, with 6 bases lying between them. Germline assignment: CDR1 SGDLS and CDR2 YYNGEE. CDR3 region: CASSVGQDQPQHF. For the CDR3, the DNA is TGTGCCAGCAGCGTAGGACAAGATCAGCCCCAGCATTTT.

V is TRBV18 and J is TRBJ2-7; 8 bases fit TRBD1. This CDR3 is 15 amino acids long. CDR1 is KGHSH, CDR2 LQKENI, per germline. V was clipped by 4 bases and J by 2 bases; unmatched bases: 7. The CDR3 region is CASSLITGGPYEQYF. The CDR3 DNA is TGTGCCAGCTCACTCATTACAGGGGGTCCCTACGAGCAGTACTTC. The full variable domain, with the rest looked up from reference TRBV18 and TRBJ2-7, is NAGVMQNPRHLVRRRGQEARLRCSPMKGHSHVYWYRQLPEEGLKFMVYLQKENIIDESGMPKERFSAEFPKEGPSILRIQQVVRGDSAAYFCASSLITGGPYEQYFGPGTRLTVT.

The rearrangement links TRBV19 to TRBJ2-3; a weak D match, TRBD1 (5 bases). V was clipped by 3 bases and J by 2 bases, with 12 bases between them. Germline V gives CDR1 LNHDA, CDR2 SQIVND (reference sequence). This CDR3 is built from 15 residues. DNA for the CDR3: TGTGCCAGTAGTATTGGCGAAGGACACACAGATACGCAGTATTTT. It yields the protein CASSIGEGHTDTQYF.

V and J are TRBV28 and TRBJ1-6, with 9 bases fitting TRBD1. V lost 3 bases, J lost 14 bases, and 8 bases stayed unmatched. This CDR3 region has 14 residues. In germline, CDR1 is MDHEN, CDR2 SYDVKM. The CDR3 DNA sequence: TGTGCCAGCAGTTTTCAGGACAGGGGTTTCACCCTCCACTTT. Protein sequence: CASSFQDRGFTLHF.

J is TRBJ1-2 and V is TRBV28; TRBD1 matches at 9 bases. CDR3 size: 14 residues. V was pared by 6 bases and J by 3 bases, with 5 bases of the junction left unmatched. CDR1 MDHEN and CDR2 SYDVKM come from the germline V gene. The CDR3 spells CASSRDRVDYGYTF. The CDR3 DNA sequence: TGTGCCAGCAGCCGGGACAGGGTCGACTATGGCTACACCTTC.

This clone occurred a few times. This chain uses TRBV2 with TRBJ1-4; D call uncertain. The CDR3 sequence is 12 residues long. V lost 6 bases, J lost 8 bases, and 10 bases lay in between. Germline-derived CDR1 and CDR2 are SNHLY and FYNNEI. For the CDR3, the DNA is TGTGCCAGCAGATTCGGGATAGAAAAACTGTTTTTT. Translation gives CASRFGIEKLFF.

The DNA of the CDR3 is TGTGCCTGGAGTGGACTAGCGGGAATCAGAAATGAGCAGTTCTTC. This gives the protein CAWSGLAGIRNEQFF. This rearrangement joins TRBV30 to TRBJ2-1, with 11 nucleotides matching TRBD2. Germline CDR1 reads GTSNPN; CDR2 reads SVGIG (reference sequence). The V and J ends lost 1 base and 7 bases, in that order; junction bases with no gene match: 6. The CDR3 length is 15 residues.

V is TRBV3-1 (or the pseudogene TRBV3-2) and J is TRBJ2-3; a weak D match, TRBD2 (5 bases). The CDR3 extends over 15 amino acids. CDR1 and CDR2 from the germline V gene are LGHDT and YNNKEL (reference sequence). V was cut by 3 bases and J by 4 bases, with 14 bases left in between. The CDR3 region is CASSQSQRNPDTQYF. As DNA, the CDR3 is TGTGCCAGCAGCCAGTCCCAGCGGAACCCAGATACGCAGTATTTT.

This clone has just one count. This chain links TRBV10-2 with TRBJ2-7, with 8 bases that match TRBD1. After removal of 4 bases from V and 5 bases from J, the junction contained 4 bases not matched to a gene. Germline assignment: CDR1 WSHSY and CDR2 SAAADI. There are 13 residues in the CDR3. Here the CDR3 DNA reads TGCGCCAGCAGTGGGAACAGGGGGAACGAGCAGTACTTC. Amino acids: CASSGNRGNEQYF.

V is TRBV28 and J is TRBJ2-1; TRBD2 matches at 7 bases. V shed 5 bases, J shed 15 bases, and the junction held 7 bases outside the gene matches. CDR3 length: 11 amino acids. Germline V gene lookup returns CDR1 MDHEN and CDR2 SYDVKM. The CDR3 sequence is CASSESGNRFF. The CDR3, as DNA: TGTGCCAGCAGTGAAAGCGGGAATCGGTTCTTC.

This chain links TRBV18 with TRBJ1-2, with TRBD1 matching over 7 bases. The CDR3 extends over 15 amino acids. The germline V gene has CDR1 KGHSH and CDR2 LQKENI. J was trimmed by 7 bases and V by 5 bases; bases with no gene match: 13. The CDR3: CASSTRQGTRRGYTF. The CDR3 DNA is TGTGCCAGCTCAACGCGACAGGGAACTAGACGTGGCTACACCTTC.

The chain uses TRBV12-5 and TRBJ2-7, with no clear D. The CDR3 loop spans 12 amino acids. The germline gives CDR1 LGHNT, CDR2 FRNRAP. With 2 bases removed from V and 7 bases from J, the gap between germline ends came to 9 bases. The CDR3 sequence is CASGLINREQYF. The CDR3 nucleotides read TGTGCTAGTGGTTTGATTAACAGAGAGCAGTACTTC.

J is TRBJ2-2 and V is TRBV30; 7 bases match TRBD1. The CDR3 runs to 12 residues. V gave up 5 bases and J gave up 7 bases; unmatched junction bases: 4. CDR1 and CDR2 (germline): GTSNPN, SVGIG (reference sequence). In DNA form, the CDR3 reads TGTGCCTGGGACAGGGCGTACGGGGAGCTGTTTTTT. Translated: CAWDRAYGELFF.

CDR3 sequence reads: CASSFSTYEQYF. The CDR3 DNA sequence: TGTGCCAGCAGTTTCTCTACCTACGAGCAGTACTTC. The J gene is TRBJ2-7, the V gene TRBV28; D remains unclear. The CDR3 runs to 12 residues. Trimming took off 3 bases at V and 2 bases at J, with 5 bases between the two ends. The germline gives CDR1 MDHEN, CDR2 SYDVKM.

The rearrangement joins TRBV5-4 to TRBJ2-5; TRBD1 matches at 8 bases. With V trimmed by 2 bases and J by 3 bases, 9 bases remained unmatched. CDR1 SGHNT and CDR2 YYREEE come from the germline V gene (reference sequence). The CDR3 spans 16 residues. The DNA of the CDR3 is TGTGCCAGCAGCTTACCAGGGGGCCTATCCAAAGAGACCCAGTACTTC. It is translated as CASSLPGGLSKETQYF.

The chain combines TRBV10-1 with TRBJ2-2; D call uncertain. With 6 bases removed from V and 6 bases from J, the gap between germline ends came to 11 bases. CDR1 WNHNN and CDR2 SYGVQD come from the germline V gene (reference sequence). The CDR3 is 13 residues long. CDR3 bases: TGCGCCAGCAGCGCCGAAACAGCCGGGGAGCTGTTTTTT. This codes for CASSAETAGELFF.

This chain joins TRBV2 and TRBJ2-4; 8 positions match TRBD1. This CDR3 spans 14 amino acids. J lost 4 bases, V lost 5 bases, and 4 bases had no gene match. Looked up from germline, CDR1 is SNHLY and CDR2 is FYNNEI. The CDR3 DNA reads TGTGCCAGCAGTCCCCGGACAGGGAAAAACATTCAGTACTTC. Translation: CASSPRTGKNIQYF.

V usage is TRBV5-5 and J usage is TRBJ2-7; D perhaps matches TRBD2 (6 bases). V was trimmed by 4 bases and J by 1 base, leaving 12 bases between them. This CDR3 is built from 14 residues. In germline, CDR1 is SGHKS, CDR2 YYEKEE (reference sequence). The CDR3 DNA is TGTGCCAGCAGCATTGACGGGGGTTCCTACGAGCAGTACTTC. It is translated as CASSIDGGSYEQYF.

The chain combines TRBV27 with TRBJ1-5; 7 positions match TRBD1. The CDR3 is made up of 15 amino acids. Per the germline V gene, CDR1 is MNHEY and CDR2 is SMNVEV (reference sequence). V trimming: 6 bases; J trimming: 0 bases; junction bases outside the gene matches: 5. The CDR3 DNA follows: TGTGCCAGCAGCAGCCCAGGGGGTAGCAATCAGCCCCAGCATTTT. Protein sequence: CASSSPGGSNQPQHF.

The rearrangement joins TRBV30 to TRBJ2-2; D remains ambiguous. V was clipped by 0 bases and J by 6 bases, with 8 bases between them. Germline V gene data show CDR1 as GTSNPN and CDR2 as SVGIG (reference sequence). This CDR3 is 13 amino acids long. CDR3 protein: CAWSVVAPGELFF. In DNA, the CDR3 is TGTGCCTGGAGTGTAGTGGCTCCCGGGGAGCTGTTTTTT.

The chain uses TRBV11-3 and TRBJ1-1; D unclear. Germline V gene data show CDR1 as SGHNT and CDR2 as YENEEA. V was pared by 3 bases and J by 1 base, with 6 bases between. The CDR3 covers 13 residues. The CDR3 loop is CASSFHRNTEAFF. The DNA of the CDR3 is TGTGCCAGCAGCTTTCACAGGAACACTGAAGCTTTCTTT.